A single TCR beta chain is shown here with its context. Ten or more counts support this clonotype. Which antigen it targets is not known. There are no base qualities to consult, and no much larger clone falls within one base. The germline V and J ends show losses of 6 bases and 7 bases respectively, and no gene match explains 11 bases of the junction. The CDR3 numbers 15 residues from cysteine through phenylalanine. Just the 45-base CDR3 DNA is kept, in frame starting at base 1. The TCR beta CDR3 regions were amplified from RNA transcripts. A first-round RT-PCR of the TCR CDR3 used the HTBI primer set with the Qiagen OneStep RT-PCR kit. Libraries were constructed in a second round of multiplex PCR, after which size selection and purification were carried out. Paired-end sequencing of the libraries was performed with 100 bp reads on an Illumina HiSeq2000. The original pipeline was this. SOAPnuke was used to process the raw data, removing reads that contained adapters or uncalled bases, had a mean Phred below 15, or lacked an exact match to the constant primer or identifier. High-quality paired reads were merged with COPE v1.2.5, and unique nucleotide sequences were defined as clonotypes. Clonotypes were aligned to IMGT TRBV, TRBD and TRBJ reference segments using MiTCR v1.1. Only V-J combinations with frequency above 0.0001, covering 99% to 99.2% of repertoires, were analysed. The TCS score was defined as the ratio of F50 (clonal expansion) to E x V (chaos), calculated using BLOSUM62-based TCRdist between CDR3 peptides within each V-J. Welch's t-statistics and random forest reduced around 510 V-J features to roughly 13, which were used in a naive Bayes classifier (R e1071). Clones were called with MiXCR by TCRdb after fastp trimmed the public reads at Q25, and only in-frame beta chains were retained. A single entry per CDR3 protein holds the most common genes and DNA from its merged rows. The V and J calls shown here were made by TCRdb, not taken from the authors' results. The sample yields about 550,000 distinct CDR3 sequences; roughly 20% were counted once. In total, the top ten clones hold approximately 25% of the sample.

The sample belongs to a study of T cells in Graves' hyperthyroidism and ophthalmopathy (dated by TCRdb to the late 2010s). The study in broad terms: Peripheral blood was sampled at the time of initial diagnosis, prior to any treatment. A discovery cohort of fewer than 110 patients, 43 with Graves' ophthalmopathy and 55 to 65 with stable Graves' hyperthyroidism, was used to find distinguishing TCR V-J signatures. Whether ophthalmopathy could be predicted prospectively was tested in an independent validation cohort made up of roughly 19 hyperthyroidism patients plus 17 patients who later progressed to ophthalmopathy. For training and testing, the roughly 93 patients in the discovery cohort were randomly divided in a 7:3 ratio. Thyroid tissue and blood T-cell repertoires from about six Graves' hyperthyroidism patients were also compared in the study. After sampling, hyperthyroidism patients received methimazole starting at 30 mg daily, and ophthalmopathy patients received high-dose intravenous methylprednisolone. The paper describes TCR Vbeta CDR3 sequencing of around 130 peripheral blood samples, made up of approximately 40 ophthalmopathy patients, approximately 76 hyperthyroidism patients and some 17 progressor patients.

A patient counted as having stable Graves' hyperthyroidism if no progression to ophthalmopathy occurred over 18 months of follow-up. The hyperthyroidism patients were between 18 and 65 years old and newly diagnosed, with a disease duration of less than 2 months. Any patient with an uncontrolled infection, another autoimmune disease, pregnancy or lactation was excluded. Clinical symptoms, serum thyroxine and TRAb, thyroid ultrasound, and orbital computed tomography formed the basis for the diagnoses. PBMCs were isolated from 8 to 10 ml of fresh peripheral blood by Ficoll-Paque density gradient centrifugation. Total RNA was extracted with Trizol reagent, and quality was checked on an Agilent 2100 Bioanalyzer. On the study overall, not on this receptor specifically: Most expanded thyroid clonotypes (frequency above 0.001) were also found in blood, which suggests that blood repertoires may mirror thyroid immune responses. Sample size was not statistically predetermined, and blinding of investigators to group allocation was not performed. A 13 V-J signature model separated ophthalmopathy from stable hyperthyroidism, with 87.88% sensitivity and about 81% specificity in cross-validation and 80%/75% in testing. In validation, progression to ophthalmopathy was predicted by the model with about 70% sensitivity and around 75% specificity, a median of roughly six months before onset.

This TCR was recovered from a man aged 18 to 29 with Graves' hyperthyroidism. Here the chain combines TRBV12-3 or TRBV12-4 and TRBJ1-2, and 10 bases in between align with TRBD1. Sequences were obtained from blood. The CDR3 amino acid sequence is: CASSLKGQGTGGYTF. The sequenced DNA: TGTGCCAGCAGCCTAAAGGGACAGGGGACGGGTGGCTACACCTTC.